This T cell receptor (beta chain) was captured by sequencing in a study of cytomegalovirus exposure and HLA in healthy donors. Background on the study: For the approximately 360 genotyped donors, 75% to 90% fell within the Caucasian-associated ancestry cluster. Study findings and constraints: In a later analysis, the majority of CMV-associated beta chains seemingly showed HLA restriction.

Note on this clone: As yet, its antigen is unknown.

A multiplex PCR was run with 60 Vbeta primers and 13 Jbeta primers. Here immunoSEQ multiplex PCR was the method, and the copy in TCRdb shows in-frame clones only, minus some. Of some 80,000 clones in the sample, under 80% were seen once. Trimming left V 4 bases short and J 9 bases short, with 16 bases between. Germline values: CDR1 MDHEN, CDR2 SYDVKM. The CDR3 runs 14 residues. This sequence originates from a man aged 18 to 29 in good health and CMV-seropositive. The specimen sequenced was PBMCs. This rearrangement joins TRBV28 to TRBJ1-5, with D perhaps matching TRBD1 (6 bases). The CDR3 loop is CASSSDRARWPQHF. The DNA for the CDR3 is TGTGCCAGCAGTTCGGACAGAGCTCGGTGGCCCCAGCATTTT.